The entry below describes one T cell receptor (beta chain). The antigen is not known. V was clipped by 3 bases and J by 1 base, with 9 bases between them. The CDR3 has 15 residues. CDR1 is MNHNS, CDR2 SASEGT, per germline. This sample stems from a study of shared clonotypes between healthy human individuals. The overall study: Aged between 18 and 49, the donors were two women and three men. Three plates were used per donor for CD4 naive, three for CD4 memory, two for CD8 naive and one for CD8 memory. Overall study findings and caveats: Among non-shared clonotypes, generation probabilities were lower than among those shared by all four donors.

CD45RO-negative CD8 cells positively selected for CCR7 made up the naive population, which excluded terminally differentiated effector memory CD45RA+ cells. Splitting of each subset's genomic DNA was done evenly across several immunoSEQ plates. Assay used: immunoSEQ multiplex PCR; TCRdb lists only in-frame clones, some missing. The sample holds roughly 1,800,000 clones, about 95% seen once. Material for sequencing was naive CD8+ T cells sorted from blood. This chain joins TRBV6-1 and TRBJ1-4; D remains unclear. This sequence was found in a young man in good health. This chain's CDR3 is CASSDWPGTNEKLFF. DNA for the CDR3: TGTGCCAGCAGTGATTGGCCAGGAACTAATGAAAAACTGTTTTTT.